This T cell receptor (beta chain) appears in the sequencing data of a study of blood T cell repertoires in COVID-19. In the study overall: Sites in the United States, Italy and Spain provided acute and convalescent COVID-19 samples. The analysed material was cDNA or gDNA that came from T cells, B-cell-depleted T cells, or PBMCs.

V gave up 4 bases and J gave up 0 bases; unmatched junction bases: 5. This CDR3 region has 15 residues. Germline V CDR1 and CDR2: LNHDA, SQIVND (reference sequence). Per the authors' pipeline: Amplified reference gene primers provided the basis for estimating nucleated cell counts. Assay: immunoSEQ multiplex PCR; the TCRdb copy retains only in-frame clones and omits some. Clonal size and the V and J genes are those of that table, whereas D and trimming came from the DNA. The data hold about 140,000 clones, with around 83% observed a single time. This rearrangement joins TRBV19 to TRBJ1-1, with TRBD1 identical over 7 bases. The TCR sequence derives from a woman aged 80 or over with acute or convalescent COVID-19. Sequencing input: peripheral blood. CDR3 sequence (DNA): TGTGCCAGTAGTAGATCCGGGACAGTGAACACTGAAGCTTTCTTT. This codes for CASSRSGTVNTEAFF.